The entry below describes one TCR beta chain. Its antigen remains unknown. This CDR3 comprises 15 residues. Germline CDR1 and CDR2: SGHRS and YFSETQ. The ends were cut back, 6 bases at V and 0 bases at J, with 15 bases in the middle. Primers for the PCR totalled 60 Vbeta and 13 Jbeta. Some clones are missing from TCRdb's copy, which holds only in-frame ones; the method was immunoSEQ multiplex PCR. In the table there are 130,000 or so clones, approximately 78% of which are singletons. This sample is part of a study of cytomegalovirus exposure and HLA in healthy donors. At the level of the study: In an earlier analysis, around 120 million unique TCR beta sequences were found from some 180 million T cells.

Study results and limitations: Analyzed later, most CMV-associated TCR beta chains appeared HLA-restricted. Indistinguishable V segments such as TRBV6-2 and TRBV6-3 were excluded. When a later analysis was performed, an Asian-associated ancestry cluster reportedly had fewer N-insertions than the roughly 640-donor mean.

Material: PBMCs. The chain has TRBV5-1 and TRBJ1-1, with D maybe TRBD1 (5 bases). The clonotype was recovered from a man between 35 and 55 years old in good health and CMV-seronegative. The CDR3 DNA is TGCGCCAGCACCCTGGGGGGGACTGTGAACACTGAAGCTTTCTTT. Its translation: CASTLGGTVNTEAFF.